This T cell receptor (beta chain) appears in the sequencing data of a study of T cells in Graves' hyperthyroidism and ophthalmopathy. Findings and caveats of the study: Ophthalmopathy onset followed model prediction by a median approximately seven months. Appearing also in blood were most of the thyroid clonotypes expanded above 0.001.

The source material, RNA transcripts, was used to amplify TCR beta CDR3 regions. Researchers ran a first-round RT-PCR on the TCR CDR3 using the HTBI primer set. One entry per CDR3 protein, called by TCRdb with MiXCR from the multiplex PCR reads. The profile shows more than 650,000 distinct CDR3 sequences, 14% of them singletons. The PBMCs were taken from approximately 9.7 ml of fresh peripheral blood. There are many counts of this clonotype. Antigen specificity is unknown. Trimming removed 6 bases from V and 4 bases from J, with 16 bases in between. There are 13 residues in the CDR3. Germline values: CDR1 DFQATT, CDR2 SNEGSKA (reference sequence).

Material: blood. The genes are TRBV20-1 and TRBJ2-7; perhaps TRBD1 as D (5 bases). The receptor was isolated from a woman in her late teens or twenties with Graves' hyperthyroidism. The CDR3 bases are TGCAGTGCATTGGCCAGGGTCGGGTACGAGCAGTACTTC. Translating gives CSALARVGYEQYF.